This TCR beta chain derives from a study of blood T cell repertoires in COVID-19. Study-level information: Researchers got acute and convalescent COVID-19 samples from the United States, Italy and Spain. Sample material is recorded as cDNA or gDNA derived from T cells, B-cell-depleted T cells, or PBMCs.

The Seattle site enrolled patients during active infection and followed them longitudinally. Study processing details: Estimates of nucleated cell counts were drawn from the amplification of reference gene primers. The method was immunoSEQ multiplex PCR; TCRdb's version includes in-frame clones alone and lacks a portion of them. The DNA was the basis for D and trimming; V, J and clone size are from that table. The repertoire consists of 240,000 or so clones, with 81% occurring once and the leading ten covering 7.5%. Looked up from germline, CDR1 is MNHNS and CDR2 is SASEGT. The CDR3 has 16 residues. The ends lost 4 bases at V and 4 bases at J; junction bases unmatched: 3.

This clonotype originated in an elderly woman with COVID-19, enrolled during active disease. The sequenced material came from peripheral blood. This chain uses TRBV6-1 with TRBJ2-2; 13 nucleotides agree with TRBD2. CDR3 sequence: CASSGTSGSPTGELFF. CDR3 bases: TGTGCCAGCAGTGGGACTAGCGGGAGCCCCACCGGGGAGCTGTTTTTT.